These 2 T cell receptor beta chains were sequenced from one sample in a study of memory CD4+ T cells and cytomegalovirus serostatus. The table came from immunoSEQ multiplex PCR; TCRdb's copy has only in-frame clones and leaves some out. The repertoire holds about 56,000 clones, with about three quarters as singletons. The sort gate was single viable CD3+CD4+CD8-CD45RO+ cells for memory CD4+ T cells. Sequenced material: memory CD4+ T cells from blood. The receptors originated from an adult in good health and CMV-seropositive.

The CDR3 DNA sequence: TGTGCCAGCAGGCAGGGGGGAGTGGGGTATGGCTACACCTTC. Translated, it gives CASRQGGVGYGYTF. The chain employs TRBV6-6 and TRBJ1-2; TRBD1 aligns across 7 bases. Germline V lookup: CDR1 MNHNY, CDR2 SVGAGI (reference sequence). V shed 6 bases, J shed 5 bases, and the junction held 9 bases outside the gene matches. This CDR3 comprises 14 residues.

J is TRBJ1-3 and V is TRBV30; TRBD1 is a possible D gene (5 bases). Trimming took 3 bases from V and 2 from J, leaving 11 bases between them. CDR1 is GTSNPN and CDR2 is SVGIG in the germline V gene (reference sequence). The CDR3 covers 14 residues. The CDR3 DNA sequence: TGTGCCTGGAGGGAAGGGGATGCTGGAAACACCATATATTTT. It specifies CAWREGDAGNTIYF.